This T cell receptor (beta chain) was documented in a study of blood T cell repertoires in COVID-19. Seattle participants joined during active infection and were tracked over time. Authors' data handling: Scientists estimated how many nucleated cells there were by amplifying reference gene primers. Data came from immunoSEQ multiplex PCR; TCRdb stores just in-frame clones and leaves some out. V and J calls plus clone size are reproduced from that table; the DNA served to infer D and trimming. Of 350,000 to 450,000 clones detected, around 89% appear once; the ten largest clones hold 1.5% to 1.8%. Sequencing input: peripheral blood. This receptor was obtained from a woman aged 40-49 years with COVID-19, enrolled during active disease.

The CDR3 region is CSVSQNTEAFF. CDR3 DNA sequence: TGCAGCGTTTCACAGAACACTGAAGCTTTCTTT. The chain carries TRBV29-1 and TRBJ1-1; the D is unclear. CDR3 size: 11 residues. Germline values: CDR1 SQVTM, CDR2 ANQGSEA. V was shortened by 5 bases and J by 1 base, with 5 bases between the two germline ends. The whole variable domain, remainder taken from reference TRBV29-1 and TRBJ1-1, is SAVISQKPSRDICQRGTSLTIQCQVDSQVTMMFWYRQQPGQSLTLIATANQGSEATYESGFVIDKFPISRPNLTFSTLTVSNMSPEDSSIYLCSVSQNTEAFFGQGTRLTVV.